This T cell receptor (beta chain) comes out of a study of neurological immune-mediated disorders. CDR1 and CDR2 from the germline V gene are MNHNS and SASEGT. V trimming: 6 bases; J trimming: 4 bases; junction bases outside the gene matches: 9. The length of the CDR3 is 15 residues. TCRdb recomputed calls from the 5' RACE reads with MiXCR, one row per CDR3 protein. Of tens of thousands of distinct CDR3 sequences listed, around 2.6% are singletons. This clonotype was seen ten or more times. The chain recombines TRBV6-1 with TRBJ1-5, with TRBD1 identical over 7 bases. The sequencing sample was made of PBMCs. The TCR was taken from a woman aged 30 to 39 with multiple sclerosis. The CDR3 DNA follows: TGTGCCAGCAGCAGTCAGGGGGAAGGGAATCAGCCCCAGCATTTT. Its translation: CASSSQGEGNQPQHF.